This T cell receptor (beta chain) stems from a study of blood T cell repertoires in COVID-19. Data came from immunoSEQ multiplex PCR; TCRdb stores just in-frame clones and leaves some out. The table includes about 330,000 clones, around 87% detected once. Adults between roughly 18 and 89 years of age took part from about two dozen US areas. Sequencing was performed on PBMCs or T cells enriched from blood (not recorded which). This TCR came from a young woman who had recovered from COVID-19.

The CDR3 region has the DNA TGTGCCACCGGGACTAGCGGGGGGTCAGAGACCCAGTACTTC. Translating gives CATGTSGGSETQYF. The chain combines TRBV19 with TRBJ2-5, with 15 bases that match TRBD2. CDR3 length: 14 amino acids. Germline CDR1 reads LNHDA; CDR2 reads SQIVND (reference sequence). After removal of 10 bases from V and 4 bases from J, the junction contained 4 bases not matched to a gene.